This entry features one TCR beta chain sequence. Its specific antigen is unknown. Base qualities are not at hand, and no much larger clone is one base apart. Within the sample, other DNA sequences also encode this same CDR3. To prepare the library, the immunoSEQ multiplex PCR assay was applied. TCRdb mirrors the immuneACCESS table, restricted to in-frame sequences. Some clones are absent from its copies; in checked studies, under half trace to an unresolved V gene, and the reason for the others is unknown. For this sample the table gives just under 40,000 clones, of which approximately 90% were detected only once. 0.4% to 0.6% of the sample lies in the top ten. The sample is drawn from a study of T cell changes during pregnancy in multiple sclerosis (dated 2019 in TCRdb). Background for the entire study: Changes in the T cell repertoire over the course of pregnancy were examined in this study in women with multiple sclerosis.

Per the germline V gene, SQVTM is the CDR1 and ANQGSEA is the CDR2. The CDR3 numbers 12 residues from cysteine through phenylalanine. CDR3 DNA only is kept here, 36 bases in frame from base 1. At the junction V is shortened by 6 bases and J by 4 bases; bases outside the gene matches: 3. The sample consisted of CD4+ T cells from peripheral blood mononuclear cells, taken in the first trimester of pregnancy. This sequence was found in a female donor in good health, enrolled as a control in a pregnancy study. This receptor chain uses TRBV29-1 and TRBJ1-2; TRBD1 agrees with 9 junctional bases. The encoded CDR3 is CSVGDRAYGYTF. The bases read TGCAGCGTCGGGGACAGGGCCTATGGCTACACCTTC.